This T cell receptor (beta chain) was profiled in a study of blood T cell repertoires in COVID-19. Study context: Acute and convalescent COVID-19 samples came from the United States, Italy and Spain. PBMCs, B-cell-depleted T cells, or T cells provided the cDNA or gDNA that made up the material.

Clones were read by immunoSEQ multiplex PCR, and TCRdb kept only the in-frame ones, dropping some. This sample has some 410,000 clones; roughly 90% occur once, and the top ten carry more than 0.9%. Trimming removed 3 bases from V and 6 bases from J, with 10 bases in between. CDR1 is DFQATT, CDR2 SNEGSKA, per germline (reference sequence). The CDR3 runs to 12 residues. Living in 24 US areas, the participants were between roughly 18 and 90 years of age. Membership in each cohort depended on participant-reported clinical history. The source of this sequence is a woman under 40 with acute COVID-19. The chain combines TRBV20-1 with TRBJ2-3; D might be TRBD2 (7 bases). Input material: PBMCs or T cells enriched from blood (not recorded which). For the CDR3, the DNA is TGCAGTGCTAGTCGGGGGGCGGATACGCAGTATTTT. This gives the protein CSASRGADTQYF.